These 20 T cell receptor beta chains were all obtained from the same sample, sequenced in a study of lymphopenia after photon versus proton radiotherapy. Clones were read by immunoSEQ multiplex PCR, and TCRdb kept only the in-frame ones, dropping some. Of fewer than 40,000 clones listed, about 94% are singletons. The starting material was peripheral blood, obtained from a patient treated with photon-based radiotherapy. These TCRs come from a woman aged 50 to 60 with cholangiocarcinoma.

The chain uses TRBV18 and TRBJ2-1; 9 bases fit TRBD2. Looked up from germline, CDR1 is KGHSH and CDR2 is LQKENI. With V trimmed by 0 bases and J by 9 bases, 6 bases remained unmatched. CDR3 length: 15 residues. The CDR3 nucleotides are TGTGCCAGCTCACCACCGAGCGGGGGGTATGGTGAGCAGTTCTTC. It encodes CASSPPSGGYGEQFF.

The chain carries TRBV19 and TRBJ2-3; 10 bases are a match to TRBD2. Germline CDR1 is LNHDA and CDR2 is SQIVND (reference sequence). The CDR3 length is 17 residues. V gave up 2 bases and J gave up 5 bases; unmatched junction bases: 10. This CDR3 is CASSIKRSGGAKDTQYF. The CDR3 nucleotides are TGTGCCAGTAGTATAAAAAGGAGCGGGGGGGCCAAAGATACGCAGTATTTT.

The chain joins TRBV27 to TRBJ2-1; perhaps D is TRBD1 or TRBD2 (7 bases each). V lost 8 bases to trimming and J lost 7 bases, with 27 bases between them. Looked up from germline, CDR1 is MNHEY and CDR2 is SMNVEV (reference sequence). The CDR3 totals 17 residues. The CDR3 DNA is TGTGCCAGCTCCCCGCCCTTACGCAGGGGGGGGACAAATGAGCAGTTCTTC. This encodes CASSPPLRRGGTNEQFF.

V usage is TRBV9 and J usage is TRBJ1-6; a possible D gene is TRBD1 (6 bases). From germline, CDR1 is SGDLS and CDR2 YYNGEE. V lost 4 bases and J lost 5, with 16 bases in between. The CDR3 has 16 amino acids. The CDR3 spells CASSPNTGLNNSPLHF. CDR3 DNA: TGTGCCAGCAGCCCAAATACAGGGTTGAATAATTCACCCCTCCACTTT.

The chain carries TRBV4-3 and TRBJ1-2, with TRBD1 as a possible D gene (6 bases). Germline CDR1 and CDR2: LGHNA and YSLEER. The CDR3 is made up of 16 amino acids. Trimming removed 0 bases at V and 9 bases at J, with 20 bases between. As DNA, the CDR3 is TGCGCCAGCAGCCAAGAGCGAGGGGGGACCTCTTCTCGCTACACCTTC. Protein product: CASSQERGGTSSRYTF.

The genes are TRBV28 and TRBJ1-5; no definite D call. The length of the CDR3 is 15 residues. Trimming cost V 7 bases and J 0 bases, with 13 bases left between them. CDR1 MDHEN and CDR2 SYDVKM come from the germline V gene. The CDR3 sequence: CASIGDLLSNQPQHF. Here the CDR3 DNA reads TGTGCCAGCATTGGAGACCTCCTTAGCAATCAGCCCCAGCATTTT.

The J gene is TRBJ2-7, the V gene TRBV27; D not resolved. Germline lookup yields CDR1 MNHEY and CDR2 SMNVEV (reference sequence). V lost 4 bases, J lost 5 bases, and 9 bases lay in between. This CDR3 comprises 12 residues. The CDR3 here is CASSSPLDEQYF. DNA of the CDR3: TGTGCCAGCAGTTCTCCCTTGGACGAGCAGTACTTC.

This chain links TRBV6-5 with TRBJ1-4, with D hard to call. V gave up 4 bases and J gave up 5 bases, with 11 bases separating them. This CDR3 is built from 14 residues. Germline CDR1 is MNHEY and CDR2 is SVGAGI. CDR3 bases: TGTGCCAGCAGTTGGGGAGGGCAAAATGAAAAACTGTTTTTT. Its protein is CASSWGGQNEKLFF.

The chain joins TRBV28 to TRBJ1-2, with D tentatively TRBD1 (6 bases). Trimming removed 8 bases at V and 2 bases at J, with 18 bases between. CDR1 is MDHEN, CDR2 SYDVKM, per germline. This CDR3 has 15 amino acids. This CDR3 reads CASGSPEQGNYGYTF. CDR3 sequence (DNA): TGTGCCAGCGGATCACCCGAACAGGGAAACTATGGCTACACCTTC.

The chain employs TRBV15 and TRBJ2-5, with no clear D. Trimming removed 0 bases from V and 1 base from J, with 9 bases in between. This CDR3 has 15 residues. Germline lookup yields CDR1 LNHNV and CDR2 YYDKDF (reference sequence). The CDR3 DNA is TGTGCCACCAGCAGAGATCATTCGGGCCAAGAGACCCAGTACTTC. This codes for CATSRDHSGQETQYF.

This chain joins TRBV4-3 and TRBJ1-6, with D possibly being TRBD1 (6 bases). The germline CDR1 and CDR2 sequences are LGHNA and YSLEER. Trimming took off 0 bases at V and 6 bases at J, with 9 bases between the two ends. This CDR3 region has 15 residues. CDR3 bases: TGCGCCAGCAGCCAAGATACAGGGCGTAATTCACCCCTCCACTTT. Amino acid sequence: CASSQDTGRNSPLHF.

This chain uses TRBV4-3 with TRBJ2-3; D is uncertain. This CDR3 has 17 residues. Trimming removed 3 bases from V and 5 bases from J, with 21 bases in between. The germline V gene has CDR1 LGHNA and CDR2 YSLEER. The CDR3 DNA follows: TGCGCCAGCAGCCACGACCCAGGTGGGCCCTTAGAAGATACGCAGTATTTT. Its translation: CASSHDPGGPLEDTQYF.

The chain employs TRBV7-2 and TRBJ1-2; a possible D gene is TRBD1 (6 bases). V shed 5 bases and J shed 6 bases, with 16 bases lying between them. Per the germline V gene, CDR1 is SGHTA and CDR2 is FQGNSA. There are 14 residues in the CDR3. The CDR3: CASSGGPDYDGYTF. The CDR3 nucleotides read TGTGCCAGCAGCGGGGGCCCTGACTATGATGGCTACACCTTC.

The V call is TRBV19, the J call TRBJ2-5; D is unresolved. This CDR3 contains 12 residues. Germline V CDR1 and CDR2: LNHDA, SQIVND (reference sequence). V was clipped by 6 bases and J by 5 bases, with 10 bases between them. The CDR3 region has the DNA TGTGCCAGTAGCAGGTTAGGGGAGACCCAGTACTTC. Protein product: CASSRLGETQYF. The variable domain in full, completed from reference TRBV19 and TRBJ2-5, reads DGGITQSPKYLFRKEGQNVTLSCEQNLNHDAMYWYRQDPGQGLRLIYYSQIVNDFQKGDIAEGYSVSREKKESFPLTVTSAQKNPTAFYLCASSRLGETQYFGPGTRLLVL.

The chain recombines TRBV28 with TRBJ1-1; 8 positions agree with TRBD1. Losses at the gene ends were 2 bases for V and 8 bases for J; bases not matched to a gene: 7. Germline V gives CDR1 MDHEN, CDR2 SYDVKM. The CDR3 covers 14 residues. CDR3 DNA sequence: TGTGCCAGCAGTTTAGGGGACAGGAACCGAGAAGCTTTCTTT. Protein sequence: CASSLGDRNREAFF. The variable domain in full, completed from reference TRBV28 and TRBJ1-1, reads DVKVTQSSRYLVKRTGEKVFLECVQDMDHENMFWYRQDPGLGLRLIYFSYDVKMKEKGDIPEGYSVSREKKERFSLILESASTNQTSMYLCASSLGDRNREAFFGQGTRLTVV.

CDR3 sequence: CAWSVNFLRLGNTIYF. In DNA form, the CDR3 reads TGTGCCTGGAGTGTTAATTTCTTGAGGTTGGGAAACACCATATATTTT. J is TRBJ1-3 and V is TRBV30; no firm D call. Germline V gene data show CDR1 as GTSNPN and CDR2 as SVGIG (reference sequence). V dropped 0 bases and J dropped 4 bases, with 16 bases sitting between them. The CDR3 is 16 amino acids.

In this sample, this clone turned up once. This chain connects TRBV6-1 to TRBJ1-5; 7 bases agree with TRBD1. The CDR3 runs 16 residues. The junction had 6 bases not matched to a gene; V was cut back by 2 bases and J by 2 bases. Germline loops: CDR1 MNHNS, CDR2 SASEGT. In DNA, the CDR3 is TGTGCCAGCAGTGAAACCTGGGACAGCGGCAATCAGCCCCAGCATTTT. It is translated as CASSETWDSGNQPQHF.

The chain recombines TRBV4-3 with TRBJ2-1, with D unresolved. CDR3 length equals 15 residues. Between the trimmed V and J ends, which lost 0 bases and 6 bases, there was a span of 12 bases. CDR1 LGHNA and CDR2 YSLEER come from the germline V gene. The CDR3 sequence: CASSQEMQNPNEQFF. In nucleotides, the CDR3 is TGCGCCAGCAGCCAAGAGATGCAAAACCCCAATGAGCAGTTCTTC.

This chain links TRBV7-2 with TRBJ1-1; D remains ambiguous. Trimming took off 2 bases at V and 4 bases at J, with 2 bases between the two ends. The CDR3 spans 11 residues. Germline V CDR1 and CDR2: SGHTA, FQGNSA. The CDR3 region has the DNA TGTGCCAGCAGCTTAAGCACTGAAGCTTTCTTT. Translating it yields CASSLSTEAFF.

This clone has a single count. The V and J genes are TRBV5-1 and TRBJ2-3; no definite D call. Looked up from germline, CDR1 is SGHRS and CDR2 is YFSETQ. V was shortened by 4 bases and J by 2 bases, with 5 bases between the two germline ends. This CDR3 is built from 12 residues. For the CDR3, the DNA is TGCGCCAGCAGCCTTCCCACAGATACGCAGTATTTT. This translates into CASSLPTDTQYF. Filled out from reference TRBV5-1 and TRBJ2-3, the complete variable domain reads KAGVTQTPRYLIKTRGQQVTLSCSPISGHRSVSWYQQTPGQGLQFLFEYFSETQRNKGNFPGRFSGRQFSNSRSEMNVSTLELGDSALYLCASSLPTDTQYFGPGTRLTVL.